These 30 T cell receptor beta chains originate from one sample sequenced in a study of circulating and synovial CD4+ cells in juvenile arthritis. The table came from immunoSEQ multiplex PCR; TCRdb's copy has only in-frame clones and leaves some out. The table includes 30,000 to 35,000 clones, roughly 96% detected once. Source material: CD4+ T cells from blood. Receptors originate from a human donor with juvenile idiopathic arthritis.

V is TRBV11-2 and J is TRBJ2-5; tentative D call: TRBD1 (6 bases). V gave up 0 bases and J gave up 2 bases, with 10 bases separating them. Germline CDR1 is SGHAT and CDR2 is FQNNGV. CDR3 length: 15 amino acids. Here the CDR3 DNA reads TGTGCCAGCAGCTTAGACAGGGGACGGCAAGAGACCCAGTACTTC. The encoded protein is CASSLDRGRQETQYF.

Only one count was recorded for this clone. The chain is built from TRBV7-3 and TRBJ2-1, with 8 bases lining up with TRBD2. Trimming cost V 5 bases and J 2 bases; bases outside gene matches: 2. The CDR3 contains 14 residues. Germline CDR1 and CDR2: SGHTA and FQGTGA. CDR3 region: CASSPGLAYNEQFF. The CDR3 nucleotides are TGTGCCAGCAGCCCGGGACTAGCCTACAATGAGCAGTTCTTC.

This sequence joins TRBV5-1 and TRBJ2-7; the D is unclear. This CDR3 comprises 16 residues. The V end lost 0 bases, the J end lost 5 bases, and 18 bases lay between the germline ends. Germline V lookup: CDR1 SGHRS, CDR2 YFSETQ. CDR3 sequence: CASSLEVSRKFDEQYF. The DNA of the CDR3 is TGCGCCAGCAGCTTGGAAGTTTCCAGGAAGTTCGACGAGCAGTACTTC.

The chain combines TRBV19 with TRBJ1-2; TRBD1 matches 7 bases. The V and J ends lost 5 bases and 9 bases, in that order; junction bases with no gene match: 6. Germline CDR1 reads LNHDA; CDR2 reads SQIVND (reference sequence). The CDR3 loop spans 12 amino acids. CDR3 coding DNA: TGTGCCAGTAGTCCTCGACAGGGTAGCTACACCTTC. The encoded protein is CASSPRQGSYTF.

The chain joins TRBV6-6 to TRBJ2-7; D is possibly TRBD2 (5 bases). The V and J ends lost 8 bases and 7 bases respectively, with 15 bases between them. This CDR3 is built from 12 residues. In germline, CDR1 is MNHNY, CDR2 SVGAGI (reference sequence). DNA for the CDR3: TGTGCCAGCTCGCGGGTCCGCCTGGAGCAGTACTTC. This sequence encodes CASSRVRLEQYF.

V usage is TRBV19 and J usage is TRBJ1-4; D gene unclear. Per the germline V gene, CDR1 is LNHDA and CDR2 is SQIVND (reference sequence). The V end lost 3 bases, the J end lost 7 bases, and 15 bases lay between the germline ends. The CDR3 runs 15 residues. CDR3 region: CASSILSTAGEKLFF. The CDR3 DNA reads TGTGCCAGTAGTATTCTTTCCACGGCGGGTGAAAAACTGTTTTTT.

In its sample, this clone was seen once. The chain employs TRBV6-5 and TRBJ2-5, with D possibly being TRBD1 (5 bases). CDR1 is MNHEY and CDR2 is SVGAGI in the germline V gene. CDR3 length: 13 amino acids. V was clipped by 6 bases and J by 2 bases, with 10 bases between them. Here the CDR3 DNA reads TGTGCCAGCAGCAGACAGCTTCAAGAGACCCAGTACTTC. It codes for CASSRQLQETQYF.

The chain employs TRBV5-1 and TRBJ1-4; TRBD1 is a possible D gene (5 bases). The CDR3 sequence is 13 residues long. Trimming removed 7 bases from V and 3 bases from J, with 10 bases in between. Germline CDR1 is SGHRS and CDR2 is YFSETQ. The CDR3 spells CASQGTANEKLFF. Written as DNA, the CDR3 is TGCGCCAGCCAGGGAACAGCTAATGAAAAACTGTTTTTT.

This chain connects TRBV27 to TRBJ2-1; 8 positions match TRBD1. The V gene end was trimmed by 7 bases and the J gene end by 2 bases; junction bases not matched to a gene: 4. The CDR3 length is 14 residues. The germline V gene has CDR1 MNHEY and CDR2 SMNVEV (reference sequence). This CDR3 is CASKTGEAYNEQFF. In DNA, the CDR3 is TGTGCCAGCAAGACAGGGGAGGCCTACAATGAGCAGTTCTTC.

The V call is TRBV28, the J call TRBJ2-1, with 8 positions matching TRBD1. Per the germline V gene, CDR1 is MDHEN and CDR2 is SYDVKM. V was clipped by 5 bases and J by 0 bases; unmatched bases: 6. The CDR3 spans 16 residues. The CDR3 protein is CASSTRDRSSYNEQFF. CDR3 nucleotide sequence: TGTGCCAGCAGTACCCGGGACAGGAGCTCCTACAATGAGCAGTTCTTC.

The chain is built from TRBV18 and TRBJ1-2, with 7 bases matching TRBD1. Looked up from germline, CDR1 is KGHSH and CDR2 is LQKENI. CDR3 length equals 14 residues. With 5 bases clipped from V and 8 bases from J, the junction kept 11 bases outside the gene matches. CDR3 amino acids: CASSAQGEGEGYTF. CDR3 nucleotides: TGTGCCAGCTCAGCCCAGGGGGAAGGAGAAGGCTACACCTTC.

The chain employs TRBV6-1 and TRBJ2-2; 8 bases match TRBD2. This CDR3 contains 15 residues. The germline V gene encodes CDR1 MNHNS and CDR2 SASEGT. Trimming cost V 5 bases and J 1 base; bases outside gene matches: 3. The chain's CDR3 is CASSPTSGNTGELFF. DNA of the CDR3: TGTGCCAGCAGTCCAACTAGCGGGAACACCGGGGAGCTGTTTTTT.

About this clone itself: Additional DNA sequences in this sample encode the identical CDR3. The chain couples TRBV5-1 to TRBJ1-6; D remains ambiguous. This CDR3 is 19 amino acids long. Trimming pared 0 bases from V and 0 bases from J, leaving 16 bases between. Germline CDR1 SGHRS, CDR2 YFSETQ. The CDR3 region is CASSLAAVTQSSYNSPLHF. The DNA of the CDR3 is TGCGCCAGCAGCTTGGCCGCGGTCACCCAAAGCTCCTATAATTCACCCCTCCACTTT.

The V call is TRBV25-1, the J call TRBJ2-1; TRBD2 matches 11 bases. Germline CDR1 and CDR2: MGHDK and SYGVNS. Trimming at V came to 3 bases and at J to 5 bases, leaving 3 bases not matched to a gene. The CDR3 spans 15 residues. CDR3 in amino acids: CASSDGTSGHNEQFF. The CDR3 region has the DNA TGTGCCAGCAGTGACGGGACTAGCGGTCACAATGAGCAGTTCTTC.

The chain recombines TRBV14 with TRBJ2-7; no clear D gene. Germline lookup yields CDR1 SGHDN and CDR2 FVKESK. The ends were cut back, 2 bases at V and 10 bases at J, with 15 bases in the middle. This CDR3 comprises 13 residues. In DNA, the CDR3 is TGTGCCAGCAGCCAACGCCCCTCGGGTGGACAGTACTTC. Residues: CASSQRPSGGQYF.

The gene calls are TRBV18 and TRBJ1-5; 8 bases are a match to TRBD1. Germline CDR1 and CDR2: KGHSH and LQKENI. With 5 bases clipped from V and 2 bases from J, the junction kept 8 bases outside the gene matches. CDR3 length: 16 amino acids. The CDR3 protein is CASSSQGAVGNQPQHF. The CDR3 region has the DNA TGTGCCAGCTCAAGTCAGGGGGCGGTCGGCAATCAGCCCCAGCATTTT.

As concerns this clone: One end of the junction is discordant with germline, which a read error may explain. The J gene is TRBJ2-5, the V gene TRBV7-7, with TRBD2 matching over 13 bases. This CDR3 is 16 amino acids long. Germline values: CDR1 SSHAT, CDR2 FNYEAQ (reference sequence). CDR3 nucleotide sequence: TGTGCTAGCAGCCTCGGACTAGCGGGAGTCCAGGAGACCCAGTACTTC. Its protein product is CASSLGLAGVQETQYF.

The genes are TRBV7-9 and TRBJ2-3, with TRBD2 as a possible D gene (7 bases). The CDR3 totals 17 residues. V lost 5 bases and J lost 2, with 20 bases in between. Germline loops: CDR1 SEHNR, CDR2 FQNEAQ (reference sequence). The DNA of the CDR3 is TGTGCCAGCAGCCCCGGGGGGTGGGGGGGCAACACAGATACGCAGTATTTT. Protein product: CASSPGGWGGNTDTQYF.

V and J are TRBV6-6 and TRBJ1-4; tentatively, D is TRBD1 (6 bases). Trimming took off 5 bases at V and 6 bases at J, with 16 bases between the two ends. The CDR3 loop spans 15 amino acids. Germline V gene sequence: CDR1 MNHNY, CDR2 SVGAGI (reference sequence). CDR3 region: CASSDDRTAYEKLFF. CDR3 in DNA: TGTGCCAGCAGTGACGACAGGACGGCTTATGAAAAACTGTTTTTT.

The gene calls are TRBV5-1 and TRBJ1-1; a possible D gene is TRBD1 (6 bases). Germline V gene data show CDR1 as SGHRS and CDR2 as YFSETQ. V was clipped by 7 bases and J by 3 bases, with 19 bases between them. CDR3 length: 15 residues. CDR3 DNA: TGCGCCAGCGGACGACCAGGGGCAGGGGACACTGAAGCTTTCTTT. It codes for CASGRPGAGDTEAFF.

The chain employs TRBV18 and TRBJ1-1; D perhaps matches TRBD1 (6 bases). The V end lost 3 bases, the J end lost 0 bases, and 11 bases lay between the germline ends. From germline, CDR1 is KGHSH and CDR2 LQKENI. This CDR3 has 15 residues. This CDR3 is CASSPFTGLNTEAFF. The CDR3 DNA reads TGTGCCAGCTCACCTTTTACAGGGCTGAACACTGAAGCTTTCTTT.

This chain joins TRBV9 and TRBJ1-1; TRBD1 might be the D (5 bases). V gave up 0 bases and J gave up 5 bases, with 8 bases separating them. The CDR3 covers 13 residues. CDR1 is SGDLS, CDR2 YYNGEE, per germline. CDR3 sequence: CASSVVQGTEAFF. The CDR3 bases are TGTGCCAGCAGCGTAGTGCAGGGAACTGAAGCTTTCTTT.

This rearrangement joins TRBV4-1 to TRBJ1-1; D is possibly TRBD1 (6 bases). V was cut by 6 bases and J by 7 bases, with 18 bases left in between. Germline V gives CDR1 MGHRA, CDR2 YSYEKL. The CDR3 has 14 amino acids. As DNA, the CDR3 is TGCGCCAGCAGACGCGACAGGCAGTCCTATGAAGCTTTCTTT. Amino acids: CASRRDRQSYEAFF.

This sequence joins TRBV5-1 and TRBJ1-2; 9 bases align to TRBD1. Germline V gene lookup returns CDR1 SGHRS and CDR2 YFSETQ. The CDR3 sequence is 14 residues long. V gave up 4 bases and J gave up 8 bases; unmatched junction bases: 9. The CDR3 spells CASSPGQGVLGYTF. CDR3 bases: TGCGCCAGCAGCCCGGGACAGGGAGTTTTGGGCTACACCTTC.

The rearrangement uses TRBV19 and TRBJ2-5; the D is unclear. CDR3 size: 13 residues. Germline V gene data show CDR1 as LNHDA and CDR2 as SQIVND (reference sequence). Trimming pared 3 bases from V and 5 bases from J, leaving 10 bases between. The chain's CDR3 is CASSIRDPETQYF. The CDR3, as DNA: TGTGCCAGTAGTATTAGAGATCCGGAGACCCAGTACTTC.

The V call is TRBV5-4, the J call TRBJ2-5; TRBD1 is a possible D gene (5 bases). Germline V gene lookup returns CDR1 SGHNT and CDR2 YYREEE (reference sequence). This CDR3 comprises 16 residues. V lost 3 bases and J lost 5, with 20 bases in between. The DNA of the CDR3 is TGTGCCAGCAGCTCTACTTACGGACATCTCGAGGAGACCCAGTACTTC. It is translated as CASSSTYGHLEETQYF.

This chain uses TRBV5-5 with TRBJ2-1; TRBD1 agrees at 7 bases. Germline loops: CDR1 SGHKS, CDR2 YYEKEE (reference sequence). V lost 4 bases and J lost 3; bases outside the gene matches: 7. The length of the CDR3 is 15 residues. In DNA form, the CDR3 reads TGTGCCAGCAGCCTCGGGACAGAGGGCTACAATGAGCAGTTCTTC. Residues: CASSLGTEGYNEQFF. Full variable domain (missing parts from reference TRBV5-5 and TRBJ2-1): DAGVTQSPTHLIKTRGQQVTLRCSPISGHKSVSWYQQVLGQGPQFIFQYYEKEERGRGNFPDRFSARQFPNYSSELNVNALLLGDSALYLCASSLGTEGYNEQFFGPGTRLTVL.

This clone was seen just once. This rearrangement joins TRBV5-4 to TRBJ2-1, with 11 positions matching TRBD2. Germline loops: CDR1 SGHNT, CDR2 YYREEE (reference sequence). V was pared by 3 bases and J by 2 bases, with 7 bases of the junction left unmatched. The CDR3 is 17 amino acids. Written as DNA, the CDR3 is TGTGCCAGCAGCTGGGAGGGACTAGCGGTAACCTACAATGAGCAGTTCTTC. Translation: CASSWEGLAVTYNEQFF.

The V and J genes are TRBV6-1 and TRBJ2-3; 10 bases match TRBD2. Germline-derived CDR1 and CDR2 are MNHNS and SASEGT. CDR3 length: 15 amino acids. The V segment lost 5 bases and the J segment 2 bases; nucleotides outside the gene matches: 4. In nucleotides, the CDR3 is TGTGCCAGCAGTCCCCTAGCGGGAGACACAGATACGCAGTATTTT. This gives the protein CASSPLAGDTDTQYF.

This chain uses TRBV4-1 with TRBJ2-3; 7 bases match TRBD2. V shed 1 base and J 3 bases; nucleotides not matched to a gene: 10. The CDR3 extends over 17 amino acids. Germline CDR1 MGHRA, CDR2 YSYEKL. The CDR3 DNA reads TGCGCCAGCAGCCAAGGCCAGTCGGGGGGATCTACAGATACGCAGTATTTT. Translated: CASSQGQSGGSTDTQYF.